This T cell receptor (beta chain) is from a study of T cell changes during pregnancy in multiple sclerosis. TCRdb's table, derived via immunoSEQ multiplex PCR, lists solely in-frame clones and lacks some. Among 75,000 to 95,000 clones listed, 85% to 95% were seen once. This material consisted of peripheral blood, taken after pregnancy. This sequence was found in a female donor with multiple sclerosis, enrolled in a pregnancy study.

The DNA for the CDR3 is TGTGCCTGGAGTCCAGGGACTAGCGGGGGGCTAGAGACCCAGTACTTC. It translates to CAWSPGTSGGLETQYF. The chain links TRBV30 to TRBJ2-5, with 15 nucleotides matching TRBD2. The CDR3 is 16 residues long. Per germline, CDR1 GTSNPN and CDR2 SVGIG (reference sequence). The junction had 5 bases not matched to a gene; V was cut back by 2 bases and J by 4 bases.